A selection of T cell receptor beta chains follows, all from one sample in a study of T cell repertoires in cytomegalovirus infection. TCRdb ran MiXCR on the reads and lists one entry per CDR3 protein. The sample consists of 150,000 to 200,000 distinct CDR3 sequences, roughly 15% of them appearing once. Specimen: CD8+ T cells from PBMCs. All receptors come from a human donor in good health (CMV status not recorded). Some clones in this sample may be carry-over from other donors' samples. Each CDR3 is given with its conserved first and last residue. The order of the fields is CDR3 protein, CDR3 DNA, J gene, D gene, V gene, clone size. The D gene is left open where the match is weak. Size tells how often a clone was seen (once, few, many) or the class of an expanded clone, and some rows leave it out.

CASSYRGRQSEEQYF	TGTGCCAGCAGCTACAGGGGGCGCCAATCTGAAGAGCAGTACTTC	TRBJ2-7	TRBD1	TRBV7-9	-
CASKKQGQGASYEQYF	TGTGCCAGCAAGAAACAGGGACAGGGGGCGTCATACGAGCAGTACTTC	TRBJ2-7	TRBD1	TRBV2	-
CASSYRQYQETQYF	TGTGCCAGCAGTTATAGACAGTACCAAGAGACCCAGTACTTC	TRBJ2-5	-	TRBV28	-
CASSPRGVEQYF	TGTGCCAGCAGCCCCCGCGGGGTCGAGCAGTACTTC	TRBJ2-7	-	TRBV9	-
CASSLVTAGLGQPQHF	TGTGCCAGCAGCTTAGTAACGGCAGGGCTCGGTCAGCCCCAGCATTTT	TRBJ1-5	-	TRBV7-2	many
CASSPSMWVSYGYTF	TGTGCCAGCAGTCCATCGATGTGGGTGAGCTATGGCTACACCTTC	TRBJ1-2	-	TRBV28	few
CASSPSKGKLFF	TGTGCCAGCAGCCCATCGAAGGGAAAACTGTTTTTT	TRBJ1-4	-	TRBV7-2	few
CASSAGGTRTNEQFF	TGTGCCAGCAGCGCTGGCGGGACAAGGACCAATGAGCAGTTCTTC	TRBJ2-1	-	TRBV5-6	-
CASSPERYTDTQYF	TGTGCCAGCAGCCCCGAGCGGTACACAGATACGCAGTATTTT	TRBJ2-3	-	TRBV7-8	few
CASSYNTAGELFF	TGTGCCAGCAGTTACAACACGGCCGGGGAGCTGTTTTTT	TRBJ2-2	-	TRBV6-5	few
CASSGGQSSYEQYF	TGTGCCAGCAGTGGAGGGCAGAGCTCCTACGAGCAGTACTTC	TRBJ2-7	-	TRBV2	-
CSASTSGRTYEQYF	TGCAGTGCGTCGACTAGCGGGAGAACCTACGAGCAGTACTTC	TRBJ2-7	TRBD2	TRBV20-1	-
CASSFGQGIDTQYF	TGTGCCAGCAGCTTCGGACAGGGGATAGATACGCAGTATTTT	TRBJ2-3	TRBD1	TRBV11-2	-
CASSPWDGQETQYF	TGTGCCAGCAGCCCTTGGGACGGACAAGAGACCCAGTACTTC	TRBJ2-5	-	TRBV14	few
CASSQGWIQETQYF	TGTGCCAGCAGCCAAGGCTGGATCCAAGAGACCCAGTACTTC	TRBJ2-5	-	TRBV14	few
CASSLYWPRESSYNEQFF	TGTGCCAGCAGCTTATACTGGCCCAGGGAATCCTCCTACAATGAGCAGTTCTTC	TRBJ2-1	-	TRBV7-2	many
CASSAGGGNTEAFF	TGTGCCAGCAGCGCAGGGGGGGGGAACACTGAAGCTTTCTTT	TRBJ1-1	TRBD1	TRBV9	-
CASSIHRTYEQYF	TGTGCCAGTAGTATACACAGAACCTACGAGCAGTACTTC	TRBJ2-7	-	TRBV19	few
CASSGSGGTRYEQYF	TGTGCCAGCAGCGGATCCGGTGGGACTAGGTACGAGCAGTACTTC	TRBJ2-7	TRBD2	TRBV7-2	few
CASSPGTAEQYF	TGTGCCAGCAGCCCAGGGACAGCCGAGCAGTACTTC	TRBJ2-7	TRBD1	TRBV12-3/TRBV12-4	many
CASSLVYEQYF	TGTGCCAGCAGCTTAGTCTACGAGCAGTACTTC	TRBJ2-7	-	TRBV7-2	many
CASQEWQTSYEQYF	TGTGCCAGCCAGGAGTGGCAGACGTCCTACGAGCAGTACTTC	TRBJ2-7	-	TRBV6-5	-
CASRPGQGRWEQYF	TGTGCCAGCAGACCGGGACAGGGGCGCTGGGAGCAGTACTTC	TRBJ2-7	TRBD1	TRBV12-3/TRBV12-4	many
CAISVASYNEQFF	TGTGCCATCAGTGTGGCCTCCTACAATGAGCAGTTCTTC	TRBJ2-1	-	TRBV10-3	-